The 28 T cell receptor beta chains given below trace back to one sample, sequenced in a study of OX40 agonist ivuxolimab in advanced cancers. TCRdb's copy holds only in-frame clones and misses some; the assay was immunoSEQ multiplex PCR. The sample consists of approximately 81,000 clones, more than 75% of them appearing once. Sequencing used CD4+ or CD8+ T cells sorted from blood, obtained in a trial of the OX40 agonist ivuxolimab. The source of these receptors is an adult with an advanced solid tumor such as melanoma, head and neck, liver or kidney cancer.

This chain connects TRBV6-6 to TRBJ2-7, with D tentatively TRBD1 (6 bases). Germline values: CDR1 MNHNY, CDR2 SVGAGI (reference sequence). The CDR3 is 13 amino acids. Trimming shortened V by 4 bases and J by 7 bases, and 14 bases separated the two germline ends. The CDR3 here is CASSFSQGWEQYF. The CDR3 DNA follows: TGTGCCAGCAGTTTTTCACAGGGTTGGGAGCAGTACTTC.

The chain recombines TRBV5-1 with TRBJ2-3, with 9 bases lining up with TRBD2. V lost 2 bases, J lost 2 bases, and 3 bases stayed unmatched. The CDR3 length is 15 residues. CDR1 is SGHRS, CDR2 YFSETQ, per germline. Here the CDR3 reads CASSFVAGDTDTQYF. DNA for the CDR3: TGCGCCAGCAGCTTTGTAGCGGGGGACACAGATACGCAGTATTTT.

V usage is TRBV10-3 and J usage is TRBJ1-2; 8 bases map to TRBD1. Germline-derived CDR1 and CDR2 are ENHRY and SYGVKD. The CDR3 has 14 amino acids. Unmatched junction bases numbered 13, after V lost 6 bases and J lost 10 bases. The CDR3: CAISANGGQGAYTF. The CDR3 DNA reads TGTGCCATCAGCGCAAACGGCGGACAGGGCGCCTACACCTTC.

The chain uses TRBV11-2 and TRBJ1-4; tentative D call: TRBD1 (6 bases). The CDR3 is made up of 15 amino acids. Per germline, CDR1 SGHAT and CDR2 FQNNGV. V shed 4 bases and J shed 6 bases, with 15 bases lying between them. CDR3: CASSSSGGAYEKLFF. The DNA of the CDR3 is TGTGCCAGCAGCTCCAGTGGGGGCGCGTATGAAAAACTGTTTTTT.

Concerning this clone itself: In this CDR3 the conserved last residue, phenylalanine or tryptophan, is missing, so a read error is likely. The chain carries TRBV7-9 and TRBJ1-6; possibly TRBD1 for D (5 bases). Germline CDR1 SEHNR, CDR2 FQNEAQ (reference sequence). Trimming cost V 4 bases and J 6 bases, with 7 bases left between them. The CDR3 totals 13 residues. The chain's CDR3 is CASSSQGNSPLHL. The CDR3 DNA follows: TGTGCCAGCAGCTCCCAGGGTAATTCACCCCTCCACCTT.

The chain employs TRBV5-1 and TRBJ2-1, with a tentative D call TRBD1 (6 bases). The length of the CDR3 is 14 residues. Looked up from germline, CDR1 is SGHRS and CDR2 is YFSETQ. V was clipped by 7 bases and J by 5 bases, with 16 bases between them. The CDR3 nucleotides are TGCGCCAGCGGATCAGGGGCGGAGGACAATGAGCAGTTCTTC. Its protein is CASGSGAEDNEQFF.

The chain carries TRBV6-1 and TRBJ1-5; no firm D call. The V end was cut by 4 bases, the J end by 7 bases, with 5 bases between. CDR1 MNHNS and CDR2 SASEGT come from the germline V gene. The CDR3 totals 11 residues. CDR3 in amino acids: CASSGPQPQHF. The CDR3 nucleotides are TGTGCCAGCAGTGGTCCACAGCCCCAGCATTTT.

The gene calls are TRBV20-1 and TRBJ1-4; D is unresolved. The CDR3 consists of 11 residues. V lost 3 bases and J lost 7, with 6 bases in between. Germline CDR1 reads DFQATT; CDR2 reads SNEGSKA (reference sequence). CDR3 DNA sequence: TGCAGTGCTAGTTCTGTTGAAAAACTGTTTTTT. Translating it yields CSASSVEKLFF.

The J gene is TRBJ1-1, the V gene TRBV4-2, with 8 bases matching TRBD1. The CDR3 has 14 amino acids. Germline V lookup: CDR1 LGHNA, CDR2 YNFKEQ. The ends lost 5 bases at V and 5 bases at J; junction bases unmatched: 7. CDR3 sequence (DNA): TGTGCCAGCAGCTTCGACAGGGGATATACTGAAGCTTTCTTT. Protein sequence: CASSFDRGYTEAFF.

The gene calls are TRBV18 and TRBJ1-1, with D possibly TRBD1 on 6 matching bases. V shed 5 bases and J shed 0 bases, with 19 bases lying between them. Germline V lookup: CDR1 KGHSH, CDR2 LQKENI. This CDR3 contains 17 residues. CDR3 sequence: CASSAESSQGLNTEAFF. The CDR3 DNA sequence: TGTGCCAGCTCAGCAGAGAGTTCCCAGGGGCTGAACACTGAAGCTTTCTTT.

The genes are TRBV14 and TRBJ1-2; D may be TRBD1 (5 bases). The CDR3 totals 14 residues. The V end was cut by 2 bases, the J end by 4 bases, with 11 bases between. Germline CDR1 SGHDN, CDR2 FVKESK. This CDR3 is CASSQTSGTYGYTF. CDR3 in DNA: TGTGCCAGCAGCCAAACGTCGGGGACCTATGGCTACACCTTC.

V is TRBV9 and J is TRBJ2-3; 8 bases fit TRBD1. CDR1 and CDR2 (germline): SGDLS, YYNGEE. V lost 3 bases to trimming and J lost 0 bases; unmatched junction nucleotides: 3. The CDR3 contains 15 residues. CDR3 loop: CASSGRQGSTDTQYF. Written as DNA, the CDR3 is TGTGCCAGCAGCGGACGACAGGGGAGCACAGATACGCAGTATTTT.

The gene calls are TRBV2 and TRBJ1-2; TRBD1 matches 8 bases. The germline gives CDR1 SNHLY, CDR2 FYNNEI. The CDR3 totals 13 residues. V dropped 2 bases and J dropped 8; count of bases not matched to a gene: 4. The CDR3 sequence: CASSESRGQGYTF. The CDR3 DNA reads TGTGCCAGCAGTGAATCCAGGGGGCAGGGCTACACCTTC.

The V gene is TRBV14, the J gene TRBJ1-2; 9 nucleotides agree with TRBD1. Germline V gene lookup returns CDR1 SGHDN and CDR2 FVKESK. CDR3 length: 14 residues. With 5 bases clipped from V and 8 bases from J, the junction kept 9 bases outside the gene matches. CDR3 region: CASSVDRGIGGYTF. CDR3 nucleotides: TGTGCCAGCAGCGTGGACAGGGGAATCGGCGGCTACACCTTC.

V is TRBV6-5 and J is TRBJ2-2; D possibly corresponds to TRBD2 (6 bases). Per germline, CDR1 MNHEY and CDR2 SVGAGI. Trimming shortened V by 6 bases and J by 3 bases, and 14 bases separated the two germline ends. This CDR3 has 15 residues. CDR3 loop: CASSPRGLDTGELFF. Written as DNA, the CDR3 is TGTGCCAGCAGCCCCCGGGGGTTGGACACCGGGGAGCTGTTTTTT.

The J gene is TRBJ1-1, the V gene TRBV19; unclear D gene. Germline CDR1 LNHDA, CDR2 SQIVND (reference sequence). Deletions cut 2 bases from V and 1 base from J, with 8 bases between. The CDR3 is made up of 14 amino acids. Here the CDR3 DNA reads TGTGCCAGTAGTATACTTCCAGGGAACACTGAAGCTTTCTTT. It encodes CASSILPGNTEAFF.

The chain couples TRBV4-1 to TRBJ1-2, with no clear D. CDR1 and CDR2 (germline): MGHRA, YSYEKL. The CDR3 spans 15 residues. Trimming left V 0 bases short and J 4 bases short, with 12 bases between. CDR3 DNA: TGCGCCAGCAGCCAAGATACGCGGCAGCTCTATGGCTACACCTTC. Protein: CASSQDTRQLYGYTF.

The chain uses TRBV18 and TRBJ1-2; 8 bases agree with TRBD1. The CDR3 sequence is 15 residues long. Germline V gene data show CDR1 as KGHSH and CDR2 as LQKENI. The J segment lost 8 bases and the V segment lost 2 bases, leaving 10 bases of the junction unmatched. CDR3 loop: CASSPLSSRQGGYTF. The CDR3 region has the DNA TGTGCCAGCTCACCATTATCGTCGAGACAGGGGGGCTACACCTTC.

This clone was observed a few times. The rearrangement uses TRBV11-2 and TRBJ2-5, with 10 positions matching TRBD1. The germline V gene encodes CDR1 SGHAT and CDR2 FQNNGV. V lost 1 base to trimming and J lost 4 bases; unmatched junction nucleotides: 9. The CDR3 totals 17 residues. The CDR3 loop is CASSLGSGQGLGETQYF. The CDR3 DNA reads as TGTGCCAGCAGCTTAGGGTCGGGACAGGGGCTCGGAGAGACCCAGTACTTC. Supplemented by reference TRBV11-2 and TRBJ2-5, the full variable domain reads EAGVAQSPRYKIIEKRQSVAFWCNPISGHATLYWYQQILGQGPKLLIQFQNNGVVDDSQLPKDRFSAERLKGVDSTLKIQPAKLEDSAVYLCASSLGSGQGLGETQYFGPGTRLLVL.

This chain uses TRBV5-6 with TRBJ1-5; 9 bases fit TRBD1. The V gene's germline CDR1 is SGHDT and CDR2 YYEEEE. The CDR3 is made up of 14 amino acids. The V gene end was trimmed by 3 bases and the J gene end by 9 bases; junction bases not matched to a gene: 7. This CDR3 reads CASSSGQGFLPQHF. DNA of the CDR3: TGTGCCAGCAGCTCGGGACAGGGCTTTTTGCCCCAGCATTTT.

The CDR3: CASSFTGSEQYF. In DNA, the CDR3 is TGTGCCAGCAGCTTTACAGGGAGCGAGCAGTACTTC. The genes are TRBV7-9 and TRBJ2-7; weak D call: TRBD1 (6 bases). Germline V lookup: CDR1 SEHNR, CDR2 FQNEAQ (reference sequence). V gave up 3 bases and J gave up 6 bases, with 9 bases separating them. The CDR3 runs 12 residues.

This chain links TRBV5-6 with TRBJ1-1; tentative D call: TRBD1 (6 bases). The germline V and J ends were trimmed by 0 bases and 1 base, with 7 bases remaining between them. The CDR3 loop spans 14 amino acids. Germline CDR1 and CDR2: SGHDT and YYEEEE. CDR3 amino acids: CASSLGGGNTEAFF. The CDR3 bases are TGTGCCAGCAGCTTGGGAGGGGGGAACACTGAAGCTTTCTTT.

The chain carries TRBV6-5 and TRBJ1-1; no firm D call. The V gene's germline CDR1 is MNHEY and CDR2 SVGAGI. The CDR3 is made up of 13 amino acids. Trimming left V 7 bases short and J 4 bases short, with 13 bases between. Here the CDR3 DNA reads TGTGCCAGCATCCGGACCGGCGGCACTGAAGCTTTCTTT. It encodes CASIRTGGTEAFF.

The chain recombines TRBV5-1 with TRBJ2-3, with 9 bases matching TRBD1. Germline V gives CDR1 SGHRS, CDR2 YFSETQ. Germline trimming cut 4 bases from V and 5 bases from J; bases unmatched to any gene: 5. The CDR3 has 14 residues. CDR3: CASSGGQGIDTQYF. The CDR3 region has the DNA TGCGCCAGCAGCGGAGGACAGGGGATAGATACGCAGTATTTT.

This chain links TRBV5-1 with TRBJ2-2, with TRBD1 as a possible D gene (6 bases). V gave up 3 bases and J gave up 6 bases, with 15 bases separating them. The V gene's germline CDR1 is SGHRS and CDR2 YFSETQ. The CDR3 runs 15 residues. The CDR3, as DNA: TGCGCCAGCAGCTCCCCCTCGTCAGGGGCCGGGGAGCTGTTTTTT. Amino acid sequence: CASSSPSSGAGELFF.

This clone was detected a few times. The V and J genes are TRBV19 and TRBJ2-3; D remains ambiguous. Germline-derived CDR1 and CDR2 are LNHDA and SQIVND (reference sequence). V was trimmed by 6 bases and J by 2 bases, leaving 12 bases between them. The CDR3 consists of 14 residues. CDR3 sequence reads: CASRSTYDTDTQYF. CDR3 DNA: TGTGCCAGTAGATCTACGTATGACACAGATACGCAGTATTTT.

The chain employs TRBV7-2 and TRBJ2-7; 7 positions match TRBD1. Germline V gene sequence: CDR1 SGHTA, CDR2 FQGNSA. The trim removed 2 bases at V and 0 bases at J, leaving 4 bases unmatched. The length of the CDR3 is 15 residues. The CDR3 DNA sequence: TGTGCCAGCAGCTTAAAAGGGGGCATCTCCTACGAGCAGTACTTC. It codes for CASSLKGGISYEQYF.

The chain employs TRBV6-7 and TRBJ2-5; 10 bases map to TRBD1. TRBV6-7 is an ORF for which the function is uncertain. This CDR3 has 14 amino acids. The J segment lost 3 bases and the V segment lost 5 bases, leaving 3 bases of the junction unmatched. For the CDR3, the DNA is TGTGCCAGCAGTAAAGGGACAGGGGAAGAGACCCAGTACTTC. Its protein is CASSKGTGEETQYF.